This TCR beta chain was sequenced in a study of T cell changes during pregnancy in multiple sclerosis. Measured with immunoSEQ multiplex PCR; TCRdb has only the in-frame clones, and not every one. The sample includes under 15,000 clones, roughly nine tenths of them seen just once. The V gene's germline CDR1 is SGDLS and CDR2 YYNGEE. The CDR3 totals 16 residues. V trimming: 6 bases; J trimming: 0 bases; junction bases outside the gene matches: 11. This specimen was CD8+ T cells from peripheral blood mononuclear cells, taken in the second trimester of pregnancy. V and J are TRBV9 and TRBJ1-2; TRBD1 matches at 7 bases. This TCR was sampled from a female donor in good health, enrolled as a control in a pregnancy study. The CDR3 bases are TGTGCCAGCAACCGTCCCAATCAGGGGGCTAACTATGGCTACACCTTC. This codes for CASNRPNQGANYGYTF.